This paragraph reports one T cell receptor beta chain. Its target is not known. These data originate in a study of STAT3 mutations in large granular lymphocyte leukemia. About the study: More than 30% of treated T-LGLL patients showed hematologic response to immunosuppression.

The CDR3 length is 15 residues. Trimming removed 2 bases from V and 5 bases from J, with 15 bases in between. Germline assignment: CDR1 GTSNPN and CDR2 SVGIG (reference sequence). Study conclusions and caveats: Every T-cell large granular lymphocyte leukemia patient had at least one immunodominant TCR beta clonotype. In several patients, dominant TCR clone burden exceeded STAT3 mutant burden.

Here immunoSEQ multiplex PCR was the method, and the copy in TCRdb shows in-frame clones only, minus some. Of over 3,500 clones listed, about 62% are singletons. Sequenced sample: PBMCs. V is TRBV30 and J is TRBJ1-4; D is uncertain. This clonotype originated in a human donor with T large granular lymphocyte leukemia. Some clones in this sample may be carry-over from other donors' samples. In nucleotides, the CDR3 is TGTGCCTGGAGTACCGTTGGGGATCAGAATGAAAAACTGTTTTTT. Its translation is CAWSTVGDQNEKLFF.